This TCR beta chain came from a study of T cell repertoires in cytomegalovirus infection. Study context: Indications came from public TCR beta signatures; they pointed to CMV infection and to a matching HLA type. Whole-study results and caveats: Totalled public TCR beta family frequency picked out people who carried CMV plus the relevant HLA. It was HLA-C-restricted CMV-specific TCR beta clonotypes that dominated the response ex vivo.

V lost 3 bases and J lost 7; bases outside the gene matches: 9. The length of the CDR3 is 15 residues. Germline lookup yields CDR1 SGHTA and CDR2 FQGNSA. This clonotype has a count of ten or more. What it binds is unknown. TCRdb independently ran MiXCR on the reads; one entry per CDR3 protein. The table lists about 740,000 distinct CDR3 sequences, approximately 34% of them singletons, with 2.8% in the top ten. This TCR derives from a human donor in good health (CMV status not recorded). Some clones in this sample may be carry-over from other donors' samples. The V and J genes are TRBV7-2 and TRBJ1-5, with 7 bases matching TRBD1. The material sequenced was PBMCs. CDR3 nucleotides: TGTGCCAGCAGCTTGGTCGGGGACAGAAACCAGCCCCAGCATTTT. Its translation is CASSLVGDRNQPQHF.